Presented here are 17 T cell receptor beta chains from one specimen sequenced in a study of beta chain features in type 1 diabetes. The investigators reverse transcribed all of the isolated RNA, so they sequenced expressed TCRB transcripts. Here immunoSEQ multiplex PCR was the method, and the copy in TCRdb shows in-frame clones only, minus some. The sample consists of about 620,000 clones, about 16% of them appearing once. The sample comprised naive CD4+ T cells from blood. The source is a young man in good health.

The chain employs TRBV7-2 and TRBJ1-2; TRBD1 matches at 10 bases. CDR3 length: 15 amino acids. Germline CDR1 SGHTA, CDR2 FQGNSA. J gave up 8 bases and V 3 bases, and 9 bases lay outside the gene matches. The CDR3 region is CASSFRQGATAGYTF. The DNA of the CDR3 is TGTGCCAGCAGCTTTCGACAGGGGGCTACAGCAGGCTACACCTTC.

The rearrangement uses TRBV5-6 and TRBJ2-1, with 9 bases identical to TRBD1. With V trimmed by 2 bases and J by 9 bases, 9 bases remained unmatched. Germline lookup yields CDR1 SGHDT and CDR2 YYEEEE. CDR3 size: 15 residues. CDR3 protein: CASSLFDRGAVEQFF. CDR3 nucleotide sequence: TGTGCCAGCAGCTTATTCGACAGGGGGGCGGTTGAGCAGTTCTTC.

This clone was counted between two and nine times. The chain employs TRBV9 and TRBJ2-2, with D uncertain. Germline V gene data show CDR1 as SGDLS and CDR2 as YYNGEE. There are 16 residues in the CDR3. V was shortened by 1 base and J by 0 bases, with 10 bases between the two germline ends. The CDR3 reads CASSVMFQTNTGELFF. The DNA for the CDR3 is TGTGCCAGCAGCGTAATGTTTCAGACGAACACCGGGGAGCTGTTTTTT.

In its sample, this clone was seen once. The J gene is TRBJ1-5, the V gene TRBV27; a weak D match, TRBD1 (5 bases). This CDR3 has 19 residues. Trimming shortened V by 5 bases and J by 0 bases, and 23 bases separated the two germline ends. CDR1 is MNHEY and CDR2 is SMNVEV in the germline V gene (reference sequence). CDR3 residues: CASSPRPALTVLSNQPQHF. The CDR3 DNA sequence: TGTGCCAGCAGTCCTAGGCCTGCATTGACAGTGCTTAGCAATCAGCCCCAGCATTTT.

This chain joins TRBV5-6 and TRBJ1-1; D is ambiguous. The CDR3 covers 11 residues. V was pared by 0 bases and J by 10 bases, with 7 bases between. Germline CDR1 reads SGHDT; CDR2 reads YYEEEE. CDR3 region: CASSLAAIAFF. The DNA of the CDR3 is TGTGCCAGCAGCTTGGCGGCCATAGCTTTCTTT.

This clone was detected a few times. This sample includes further DNA sequences coding for the same CDR3. The V and J genes are TRBV15 and TRBJ2-6; the D is unclear. Germline V gene data show CDR1 as LNHNV and CDR2 as YYDKDF (reference sequence). V lost 1 base to trimming and J lost 2 bases, with 6 bases between them. This CDR3 is 15 amino acids long. The CDR3 nucleotides are TGTGCCACCAGCAGAGTTGGGGCTGGGGCCAACGTCCTGACTTTC. It translates to CATSRVGAGANVLTF.

This clone has more than one count but fewer than ten. The rearrangement uses TRBV27 and TRBJ2-1; D is possibly TRBD1 or TRBD2 (6 bases each). This CDR3 has 14 amino acids. Germline assignment: CDR1 MNHEY and CDR2 SMNVEV (reference sequence). Trimming pared 3 bases from V and 11 bases from J, leaving 17 bases between. The CDR3 here is CASSFPGAKSKQFF. In DNA form, the CDR3 reads TGTGCCAGCAGTTTCCCGGGGGCGAAGTCAAAGCAGTTCTTC.

This clone was recorded a few times. The chain combines TRBV28 with TRBJ1-3; no definite D call. Germline lookup yields CDR1 MDHEN and CDR2 SYDVKM. Trimming pared 0 bases from V and 0 bases from J, leaving 9 bases between. The CDR3 is 16 amino acids. DNA for the CDR3: TGTGCCAGCAGTTTATGGTCTAAGCCCTCTGGAAACACCATATATTTT. Its protein product is CASSLWSKPSGNTIYF.

The rearrangement joins TRBV7-3 to TRBJ2-3; TRBD1 matches at 8 bases. Unmatched junction bases numbered 6, after V lost 5 bases and J lost 5 bases. From germline, CDR1 is SGHTA and CDR2 FQGTGA. This CDR3 is built from 14 residues. The CDR3 sequence is CASSPRQGRDTQYF. The CDR3 DNA sequence: TGTGCCAGCAGCCCCCGACAGGGGCGAGATACGCAGTATTTT. The entire variable domain, with the rest obtained from reference TRBV7-3 and TRBJ2-3, is as follows: GAGVSQTPSNKVTEKGKYVELRCDPISGHTALYWYRQSLGQGPEFLIYFQGTGAADDSGLPNDRFFAVRPEGSVSTLKIQRTERGDSAVYLCASSPRQGRDTQYFGPGTRLTVL.

This sequence joins TRBV5-1 and TRBJ1-4, with TRBD1 matching 9 bases. This CDR3 spans 17 amino acids. Germline CDR1 is SGHRS and CDR2 is YFSETQ. J gave up 8 bases and V 0 bases, and 11 bases lay outside the gene matches. The CDR3 DNA is TGCGCCAGCAGCTTGGAGACTCCGGGACAGGGTGGCGAAAAACTGTTTTTT. Translating it yields CASSLETPGQGGEKLFF.

Only a few counts were recorded for this clone. J is TRBJ2-1 and V is TRBV4-3; 9 nucleotides align to TRBD1. The germline V gene has CDR1 LGHNA and CDR2 YSLEER. There are 14 residues in the CDR3. V shed 3 bases, J shed 7 bases, and the junction held 4 bases outside the gene matches. The CDR3 protein is CASSQWDRENEQFF. The DNA of the CDR3 is TGCGCCAGCAGCCAGTGGGACAGGGAAAATGAGCAGTTCTTC.

This clone came up a few times. The gene calls are TRBV27 and TRBJ2-1; 7 nucleotides line up with TRBD2. J lost 3 bases, V lost 8 bases, and 7 bases had no gene match. The CDR3 runs to 14 residues. Germline assignment: CDR1 MNHEY and CDR2 SMNVEV (reference sequence). The CDR3 DNA reads as TGTGCCAGCGGGCTAGCGGAGATCTACAATGAGCAGTTCTTC. It specifies CASGLAEIYNEQFF.

This clone turned up a few times. The genes are TRBV5-6 and TRBJ1-1, with D hard to call. This CDR3 is 14 amino acids long. CDR1 SGHDT and CDR2 YYEEEE come from the germline V gene. The germline V and J ends were trimmed by 4 bases and 3 bases, with 13 bases remaining between them. CDR3 nucleotides: TGTGCCAGCAGCCCCGTCAGGCGGGACACTGAAGCTTTCTTT. It is translated as CASSPVRRDTEAFF.

The genes are TRBV21-1 and TRBJ1-1. TRBV21-1 represents a pseudogene. The CDR3 length is 13 residues. In DNA, the CDR3 is TGTGCCAGCAGCAAAGCAGGCAAAACTGAAGCTTTCTTT. Translating it yields CASSKAGKTEAFF.

Only a few counts were recorded for this clone. This chain connects TRBV7-2 to TRBJ1-1; TRBD1 is a possible D gene (5 bases). The CDR3 extends over 14 amino acids. V was cut by 5 bases and J by 0 bases, with 10 bases left in between. Per germline, CDR1 SGHTA and CDR2 FQGNSA. The CDR3 region is CASSPYRLNTEAFF. The CDR3 DNA follows: TGTGCCAGCAGCCCGTACAGGTTGAACACTGAAGCTTTCTTT. The whole variable domain, filled in from reference TRBV7-2 and TRBJ1-1, reads GAGVSQSPSNKVTEKGKDVELRCDPISGHTALYWYRQSLGQGLEFLIYFQGNSAPDKSGLPSDRFSAERTGGSVSTLTIQRTQQEDSAVYLCASSPYRLNTEAFFGQGTRLTVV.

The rearrangement links TRBV11-2 to TRBJ2-6, with a possible D match to TRBD1 (5 bases). The length of the CDR3 is 17 residues. The V and J ends lost 0 bases and 2 bases respectively, with 11 bases between them. Looked up from germline, CDR1 is SGHAT and CDR2 is FQNNGV. As DNA, the CDR3 is TGTGCCAGCAGCTTAGATCCTTGGGGCGCTGGGGCCAACGTCCTGACTTTC. Translating gives CASSLDPWGAGANVLTF.

This clone appeared a few times. The V gene is TRBV28, the J gene TRBJ1-5; 10 bases are a match to TRBD1. CDR3 size: 14 residues. Losses at the gene ends were 5 bases for V and 9 bases for J; bases not matched to a gene: 7. Germline loops: CDR1 MDHEN, CDR2 SYDVKM. The CDR3 is CASSPGQGVSPQHF. CDR3 in DNA: TGTGCCAGCAGTCCAGGACAGGGGGTTTCGCCCCAGCATTTT.